A single sample gave rise to the 5 T cell receptor beta chains below, sequenced in a study of early T cells in non-severe SARS-CoV-2 infection. TCRdb analysed the 5' RACE reads with MiXCR anew, one entry per CDR3 protein. This table holds some 77,000 distinct CDR3 sequences, over 4% found once. The sample consisted of whole blood, taken at baseline. Receptors were obtained from an adult who was a healthcare worker with PCR-confirmed SARS-CoV-2 infection or an uninfected control (not recorded which).

The sample holds a few counts of this clonotype. DNA of the CDR3: TGTGCCATCAGCCCCGGACATAGCGGGGCCTCCTACGAGCAGTACTTC. It translates to CAISPGHSGASYEQYF. The chain combines TRBV10-3 with TRBJ2-7; 8 bases map to TRBD2. Germline CDR1 ENHRY, CDR2 SYGVKD. The ends lost 6 bases at V and 0 bases at J; junction bases unmatched: 10. The CDR3 extends over 16 amino acids.

This clonotype was detected many times. The J gene is TRBJ1-6, the V gene TRBV12-3 or TRBV12-4; the match to TRBD1 covers 7 bases. The CDR3 has 13 amino acids. With 6 bases clipped from V and 15 bases from J, the junction kept 11 bases outside the gene matches. Written as DNA, the CDR3 is TGTGCCAGCAGCCCACAGGGGTTTGGGCTCCTCCACTTT. Its protein product is CASSPQGFGLLHF.

This clonotype has a count of ten or more. This chain links TRBV20-1 with TRBJ1-5; 8 bases are a match to TRBD1. The V gene end was trimmed by 4 bases and the J gene end by 9 bases; junction bases not matched to a gene: 11. In germline, CDR1 is DFQATT, CDR2 SNEGSKA (reference sequence). The CDR3 contains 14 residues. CDR3 sequence reads: CSAKTGTGLMPQHF. The CDR3 DNA sequence: TGCAGTGCTAAGACCGGGACAGGCCTAATGCCCCAGCATTTT.

This clonotype was seen repeatedly, ten times or more. The gene calls are TRBV29-1 and TRBJ2-1, with 7 bases fitting TRBD2. Germline values: CDR1 SQVTM, CDR2 ANQGSEA. J gave up 5 bases and V 6 bases, and 1 base lay outside the gene matches. The CDR3 has 11 residues. The CDR3 region has the DNA TGCAGCGTGGGGACTAACAATGAGCAGTTCTTC. Its protein is CSVGTNNEQFF.

V usage is TRBV28 and J usage is TRBJ1-1, with no clear D. Germline assignment: CDR1 MDHEN and CDR2 SYDVKM. Trimming pared 8 bases from V and 1 base from J, leaving 8 bases between. This CDR3 is 12 amino acids long. The CDR3 here is CASQPPNTEAFF. The CDR3 DNA reads as TGTGCCAGCCAACCGCCGAACACTGAAGCTTTCTTT.